This T cell receptor beta chain is drawn from a study of T-cell memory formation after mild COVID-19. Whole-study context: TCR clusters were mostly donor specific.

The study, taken as a whole, reports: Day 37-peaking second-wave clones had unconfirmed SARS-CoV-2 specificity. The appearance of some responding clones in pre-infection memory suggested that cross-reactive memory joined. A balance of CD4 and CD8 characterized clones contracting day 15 to 85, whereas later expanders leaned CD4+.

Notes on this clonotype: Its antigen is unknown.

CDR1 and CDR2 (germline): SQVTM, ANQGSEA. J lost 5 bases, V lost 7 bases, and 4 bases had no gene match. The CDR3 is 11 residues long. Each CDR3 protein gets one entry after TCRdb re-called the 5' RACE reads with MiXCR. The sample holds 180,000 or so distinct CDR3 sequences, more than 15% seen once. The specimen was PBMCs or a T cell subset sorted from them (not recorded which). The sequence derives from an adult woman who had mild COVID-19 (a few samples of this study predate the infection). Cell type and time point are not known. This sequence joins TRBV29-1 and TRBJ2-5; TRBD1 aligns across 7 bases. In nucleotides, the CDR3 is TGCAGCGGGTCGACAGGGGAGACCCAGTACTTC. Protein sequence: CSGSTGETQYF.